This passage covers 18 T cell receptor beta chains from one sample sequenced in a study of T cell clonality in common variable immunodeficiency. Findings of the study overall: Reportedly, TCR beta sequences from common variable immunodeficiency showed fewer deletions and N-nucleotide insertions.

Their recognized antigens are unknown. The protocol was immunoSEQ multiplex PCR, while the TCRdb copy is restricted to in-frame clones and leaves out a portion. The sample has approximately 20,000 clones, none seen only once. Specimen: peripheral blood mononuclear cells. These receptors were collected from a human donor with common variable immunodeficiency.

This clone occurred many times. The read stops 3 residues short of the end of the CDR3; the missing end is completed from the germline J gene. V is TRBV29-1 and J is TRBJ1-2; 7 nucleotides match TRBD1. The junction had 9 bases not matched to a gene; V was cut back by 4 bases and J by 4 bases. Germline V gives CDR1 SQVTM, CDR2 ANQGSEA. This CDR3 has 14 amino acids. CDR3 bases read: TGCAGCGTTGTAGGCGGGACAGCGATCTATGGC. Translating it yields CSVVGGTAIYG. The CDR3 in its entirety is CSVVGGTAIYGYTF.

In this sample, this clone turned up many times. The read falls 3 residues short of the CDR3 end, and the missing part is taken from the germline J gene. This rearrangement joins TRBV7-2 to TRBJ1-5; tentative D call: TRBD1 (5 bases). The CDR3 covers 14 residues. Looked up from germline, CDR1 is SGHTA and CDR2 is FQGNSA. V lost 5 bases to trimming and J lost 4 bases, with 12 bases between them. The DNA read from the CDR3 is TGTGCCAGCAGCACCCGACGGGGGAATCAGCCC. Its protein is CASSTRRGNQP. The full CDR3 reads CASSTRRGNQPQHF.

This clone was seen at least ten times. The read ends 3 residues before the CDR3 terminus; that terminus is restored from the germline J gene. The rearrangement joins TRBV20-1 to TRBJ1-2; 9 positions agree with TRBD1. The CDR3 covers 16 residues. J was trimmed by 0 bases and V by 2 bases; bases with no gene match: 7. CDR1 and CDR2 (germline): DFQATT, SNEGSKA (reference sequence). CDR3 amino acids: CSARPRDRAPNYGYTF. The DNA read from the CDR3 is TGCAGTGCTAGACCCCGGGACAGGGCCCCTAACTATGGC.

In this sample, this clone turned up many times. The CDR3 end falls 3 residues outside the read, so it is completed with the germline J gene. V gene TRBV3-1 (or the pseudogene TRBV3-2) combines with J gene TRBJ2-1; 12 bases are a match to TRBD1. The CDR3 runs to 18 residues. Germline CDR1 and CDR2: LGHDT and YNNKEL (reference sequence). Germline trimming cut 1 base from V and 5 bases from J; bases unmatched to any gene: 9. The CDR3 loop reads CASSQVLGGQGANNEQFF. Partial CDR3 DNA: TGTGCCAGCAGCCAAGTCCTGGGGGGACAGGGGGCCAACAATGAG.

Ten or more counts support this clone. The CDR3 end is not reached by the read, which stops 3 residues before it; the germline J gene fills it in. The chain is built from TRBV5-1 and TRBJ2-5; 9 bases agree with TRBD2. The length of the CDR3 is 16 residues. With V trimmed by 2 bases and J by 5 bases, 10 bases remained unmatched. Germline loops: CDR1 SGHRS, CDR2 YFSETQ. Incomplete CDR3 DNA: TGCGCCAGCAGCTTCGACGGCGGGAGGGCCGGTGAGACC. It is translated as CASSFDGGRAGET. The CDR3 in its entirety is CASSFDGGRAGETQYF.

This clone occurred many times. The read halts 3 residues ahead of the CDR3 end, with the missing end drawn from the germline J gene. V is TRBV20-1 and J is TRBJ2-7; D is perhaps TRBD2 (6 bases). Germline-derived CDR1 and CDR2 are DFQATT and SNEGSKA (reference sequence). Trimming pared 6 bases from V and 2 bases from J, leaving 11 bases between. The CDR3 loop spans 12 amino acids. The CDR3 loop is CSAAGRTYEQYF. The DNA read from the CDR3 is TGCAGTGCCGCGGGGAGAACCTACGAG.

This clone was counted at least ten times. The read terminates 3 residues ahead of where the CDR3 ends, so the germline J gene completes it. This rearrangement joins TRBV5-1 to TRBJ1-2; TRBD1 matches at 8 bases. Germline CDR1 and CDR2: SGHRS and YFSETQ. Trimming removed 4 bases from V and 5 bases from J; junction bases left unmatched: 7. This CDR3 spans 14 amino acids. CDR3 sequence reads: CASSLDRATYGYTF. The sequenced part of the CDR3 DNA is TGCGCCAGCAGCCTGGACAGGGCTACTTATGGC.

This clone occurred many times. The CDR3 DNA, read in part, is TGTGCCAGCAGTTTACATGTA. Translated: CASSLHV. The entire CDR3 is CASSLHVAFF. The chain combines TRBV27 with TRBJ1-1; D not certain. The read halts 3 residues ahead of the CDR3 end, with the missing end drawn from the germline J gene. The CDR3 extends over 10 amino acids. The germline gives CDR1 MNHEY, CDR2 SMNVEV (reference sequence).

The table lists this clone with many counts. The DNA ends 3 residues before the CDR3 does, and the rest of the CDR3 is filled in from the germline J gene. The chain joins TRBV5-4 to TRBJ1-1; weak D call: TRBD1 (5 bases). Germline V gene lookup returns CDR1 SGHNT and CDR2 YYREEE (reference sequence). Between the trimmed V and J ends, which lost 2 bases and 4 bases, there was a span of 12 bases. This CDR3 is 14 amino acids long. CDR3 region: CASSLGDRTTEAFF. Partial CDR3 DNA: TGTGCCAGCAGCTTAGGGGATAGGACCACTGAA. Combining the CDR3 with reference TRBV5-4 and TRBJ1-1 gives the whole variable domain ETGVTQSPTHLIKTRGQQVTLRCSSQSGHNTVSWYQQALGQGPQFIFQYYREEENGRGNFPPRFSGLQFPNYSSELNVNALELDDSALYLCASSLGDRTTEAFFGQGTRLTVV.

This clone was detected many times. The read stops 3 residues short of the end of the CDR3; the missing end is completed from the germline J gene. The chain joins TRBV30 to TRBJ2-5; TRBD2 matches at 7 bases. The length of the CDR3 is 15 residues. J was trimmed by 3 bases and V by 1 base; bases with no gene match: 8. CDR1 GTSNPN and CDR2 SVGIG come from the germline V gene (reference sequence). CDR3 protein: CAWSASAGREETQYF. CDR3 DNA, as far as it was read: TGTGCCTGGAGTGCGAGCGCAGGGAGGGAAGAGACC.

This clone was found many times. The read is 3 residues too short to cover the CDR3 end, so that end is filled in from the germline J gene. V usage is TRBV7-6 and J usage is TRBJ2-7, with TRBD1 identical over 8 bases. The CDR3 sequence is 16 residues long. Germline loops: CDR1 SGHVS, CDR2 FNYEAQ. The trim removed 0 bases at V and 2 bases at J, leaving 6 bases unmatched. CDR3: CASSLALWTGPYEQYF. The DNA read from the CDR3 is TGTGCCAGCAGCTTAGCTCTGTGGACAGGGCCCTACGAG.

This clone was recorded a few times. The read ends 3 residues early relative to the CDR3; the germline J gene fills the gap. The chain has TRBV20-1 and TRBJ2-7, with a weak D call TRBD2 (7 bases). Germline V gene data show CDR1 as DFQATT and CDR2 as SNEGSKA (reference sequence). This CDR3 is 17 amino acids long. V shed 1 base and J shed 0 bases, with 19 bases lying between them. Incomplete CDR3 DNA: TGCAGTGCTAGAGGGGGTCTAGCGAGGGGGGGCTCCTACGAG. Its translation: CSARGGLARGGSYE. The CDR3 as a whole reads CSARGGLARGGSYEQYF.

The sample holds many counts of this clone. The read gets to within 3 residues of the CDR3 end, and the germline J gene fills in the rest. This rearrangement joins TRBV18 to TRBJ1-1; 9 nucleotides align to TRBD1. Germline CDR1 and CDR2: KGHSH and LQKENI. Losses at the gene ends were 4 bases for V and 0 bases for J; bases not matched to a gene: 0. The CDR3 contains 14 residues. Here the CDR3 reads CASSRDRVNTEAFF. Partial CDR3 DNA: TGTGCCAGCTCACGGGACAGGGTGAACACTGAA.

This clone appeared many times. The read halts 3 residues ahead of the CDR3 end, with the missing end drawn from the germline J gene. The rearrangement links TRBV29-1 to TRBJ2-3; TRBD2 aligns across 12 bases. V shed 4 bases, J shed 4 bases, and the junction held 3 bases outside the gene matches. Germline CDR1 and CDR2: SQVTM and ANQGSEA. This CDR3 has 14 amino acids. CDR3 bases read: TGCAGCGTTGGGGCTAGCGGGAGGGCAGATACG. Its protein is CSVGASGRADT. The whole CDR3 protein reads CSVGASGRADTQYF.

Many counts were recorded for this clone. Read data end 3 residues before the CDR3 end; the end is taken from the germline J gene. The chain links TRBV6-4 to TRBJ1-1; the D is unclear. The CDR3 is 15 amino acids. Germline lookup yields CDR1 MRHNA and CDR2 SNTAGT. Between the trimmed V and J ends, which lost 3 bases and 1 base, there was a span of 12 bases. The chain's CDR3 is CASSESGIPNTEAFF. The CDR3 bases that were read are TGTGCCAGCAGTGAGAGCGGGATCCCGAACACTGAA.

The sample holds many counts of this clone. The CDR3 goes on 3 residues after the read ends, and that part is filled in from the germline J gene. This rearrangement joins TRBV12-5 to TRBJ2-3; 9 nucleotides match TRBD2. Trimming at V came to 0 bases and at J to 2 bases, leaving 3 bases not matched to a gene. The germline CDR1 and CDR2 sequences are LGHNT and FRNRAP. CDR3 length equals 16 residues. The sequenced CDR3 bases are TGTGCTAGTGGTTTGGTGGCGGGAGGGCCCACAGATACG. Translation gives CASGLVAGGPTDT. The CDR3 in full is CASGLVAGGPTDTQYF.

This clone was found many times. Read sequence stops 3 residues before the CDR3 end, and the germline J gene provides the missing end. The chain is built from TRBV7-6 and TRBJ2-2, with D tentatively TRBD2 (6 bases). Germline values: CDR1 SGHVS, CDR2 FNYEAQ. V lost 1 base, J lost 5 bases, and 11 bases lay in between. The CDR3 is made up of 15 amino acids. The CDR3 reads CASSLGAGGTGELFF. Incomplete CDR3 DNA: TGTGCCAGCAGCTTAGGAGCGGGTGGAACCGGGGAG.

This clone was seen many times. Incomplete CDR3 DNA: TGTGCCATCAGGGACACAGGGGAGCAAGAGACC. Protein: CAIRDTGEQET. The entire CDR3 is CAIRDTGEQETQYF. The chain uses TRBV10-3 and TRBJ2-5; 7 bases are a match to TRBD1. The read ends 3 residues before the CDR3 terminus; that terminus is restored from the germline J gene. Germline V lookup: CDR1 ENHRY, CDR2 SYGVKD. The CDR3 sequence is 14 residues long. The V and J ends lost 6 bases and 2 bases, in that order; junction bases with no gene match: 6.